This T cell receptor (beta chain) appears in the sequencing data of a study of somatic mutations in cytotoxic T cells in rheumatoid arthritis. On the study more broadly: Patient blood (roughly 32 ml EDTA) was drawn right after diagnosis, before any treatment.

Positive magnetic bead selection isolated CD4+ and CD8+ cells, and flow cytometry checked purity. This table comes from immunoSEQ multiplex PCR, and its TCRdb copy is limited to in-frame clones, with some not included. The sample includes about 4,700 clones, 65% to 85% seen only once; the top ten take about 36%. V gave up 3 bases and J gave up 2 bases; unmatched junction bases: 1. CDR1 SGHVS and CDR2 FNYEAQ come from the germline V gene. There are 16 residues in the CDR3. This rearrangement joins TRBV7-6 to TRBJ2-1, with TRBD2 identical over 13 bases. The specimen was CD8+ T cells sorted from blood. The sequence derives from an older man with rheumatoid arthritis. Here the CDR3 reads CASSFGTSGAYNEQFF. The CDR3 DNA sequence: TGTGCCAGCAGCTTTGGGACTAGCGGGGCCTACAATGAGCAGTTCTTC.